This TCR beta chain was recorded in a study of cytotoxic CD8 clonotypes in ibrutinib-treated CLL. Study results and caveats: Clonality was elevated at ibrutinib response and had returned toward baseline at progression.

Depth targeted 1 in 200,000 to 1 in 1 million T cells, averaging about 9.2x coverage per clonotype. The method was immunoSEQ multiplex PCR; TCRdb's version includes in-frame clones alone and lacks a portion of them. The table records under 15,000 clones, 64% of them present only once. CDR1 is SNHLY and CDR2 is FYNNEI in the germline V gene. This CDR3 comprises 12 residues. Trimming shortened V by 7 bases and J by 5 bases, and 11 bases separated the two germline ends. This clone came up once. Its specificity is not known. The sequence was collected from a human donor with chronic lymphocytic leukemia. The chain recombines TRBV2 with TRBJ1-1, with D possibly TRBD1 on 6 matching bases. The specimen was PBMCs, collected before ibrutinib treatment. CDR3 bases: TGTGCCAGCATCAGGACAGTAACTGAAGCTTTCTTT. Protein sequence: CASIRTVTEAFF.